This entry lists 26 T cell receptor beta chains sequenced from one sample in a study of regulatory T cells in long-lasting Graves disease. Through Arm-PCR of CDR3 regions and iRepertoire HTBI primers, TCR beta libraries were built. TCRdb processed the multiplex PCR reads anew with MiXCR; each CDR3 protein has one entry. Among some 430,000 distinct CDR3 sequences listed, around a fifth were seen once. Time point meaning: persistent/refractory GD, antithyroid drugs over 5 years with positive TRAb. PBMCs were the source of the RNA used for TCR sequencing. The sequenced sample was peripheral blood mononuclear cells (PBMCs), obtained when the disease was refractory, from a patient treated with antithyroid drugs. Source of these receptors: a female donor with Graves disease.

This clonotype was counted many times. The chain combines TRBV7-2 with TRBJ2-7; 10 bases are shared with TRBD1. V shed 4 bases and J 5 bases; nucleotides not matched to a gene: 8. There are 15 residues in the CDR3. Germline-derived CDR1 and CDR2 are SGHTA and FQGNSA. DNA for the CDR3: TGTGCCAGCAGCTCCACCGGGACAGGGGTCGACGAGCAGTACTTC. Translating gives CASSSTGTGVDEQYF. The entire variable domain, with the rest obtained from reference TRBV7-2 and TRBJ2-7, is as follows: GAGVSQSPSNKVTEKGKDVELRCDPISGHTALYWYRQSLGQGLEFLIYFQGNSAPDKSGLPSDRFSAERTGGSVSTLTIQRTQQEDSAVYLCASSSTGTGVDEQYFGPGTRLTVT.

This clonotype was seen ten or more times. The chain recombines TRBV29-1 with TRBJ2-7; 9 bases are a match to TRBD1. This CDR3 comprises 14 residues. Germline loops: CDR1 SQVTM, CDR2 ANQGSEA. Losses at the gene ends were 5 bases for V and 0 bases for J; bases not matched to a gene: 5. The CDR3 spells CSVRDRVGSYEQYF. CDR3 nucleotide sequence: TGCAGCGTTCGGGACAGGGTCGGCTCCTACGAGCAGTACTTC.

This clonotype was seen ten or more times. The chain is built from TRBV10-3 and TRBJ2-7; TRBD2 might be the D (6 bases). V lost 4 bases and J lost 0, with 13 bases in between. CDR1 is ENHRY, CDR2 SYGVKD, per germline. The CDR3 contains 15 residues. The CDR3: CAISGRDDFSYEQYF. CDR3 bases: TGTGCCATCAGTGGGCGGGACGACTTCTCCTACGAGCAGTACTTC.

Many counts were recorded for this clonotype. The rearrangement links TRBV11-2 to TRBJ2-5, with D uncertain. The germline V gene encodes CDR1 SGHAT and CDR2 FQNNGV. The CDR3 runs to 15 residues. V shed 5 bases and J shed 5 bases, with 18 bases lying between them. The CDR3 spells CASSLTPGLDETQYF. The CDR3 DNA reads TGTGCCAGCAGCCTCACCCCTGGGCTAGATGAGACCCAGTACTTC.

The chain has TRBV12-3 or TRBV12-4 and TRBJ1-1; D is undetermined. The CDR3 has 14 residues. Deletions cut 6 bases from V and 3 bases from J, with 14 bases between. As DNA, the CDR3 is TGTGCCAGCAGGGGGATGGGATTTTACACTGAAGCTTTCTTT. Amino acid sequence: CASRGMGFYTEAFF.

This chain uses TRBV20-1 with TRBJ1-1; 7 bases are a match to TRBD1. The CDR3 contains 18 residues. CDR1 and CDR2 (germline): DFQATT, SNEGSKA (reference sequence). After removal of 2 bases from V and 5 bases from J, the junction contained 20 bases not matched to a gene. DNA of the CDR3: TGCAGTGCTAGATGGGCATTGGAACCGGGACAGCTGGGTACTGAAGCTTTCTTT. Residues: CSARWALEPGQLGTEAFF.

The V and J genes are TRBV6-2 or TRBV6-3 and TRBJ1-5, with D possibly TRBD1 on 6 matching bases. The CDR3 length is 16 residues. CDR1 is MNHEY, CDR2 SVGEGT, per germline. Trimming cost V 5 bases and J 4 bases, with 18 bases left between them. The CDR3 nucleotides read TGTGCCAGCAGTAGGGGGGGGGGTTACGGGAATCAGCCCCAGCATTTT. This encodes CASSRGGGYGNQPQHF.

The J gene is TRBJ2-5, the V gene TRBV5-1; 8 nucleotides line up with TRBD2. V lost 1 base and J lost 1; bases outside the gene matches: 9. This CDR3 is 17 amino acids long. Germline lookup yields CDR1 SGHRS and CDR2 YFSETQ. CDR3 DNA sequence: TGCGCCAGCAGCTTGACTAGCGGTCCGAGCCGCCAAGAGACCCAGTACTTC. Translation: CASSLTSGPSRQETQYF.

This clonotype showed up many times. V and J are TRBV5-1 and TRBJ1-2, with a weak D call TRBD1 (6 bases). Germline V gives CDR1 SGHRS, CDR2 YFSETQ. The CDR3 consists of 14 residues. V lost 1 base, J lost 6 bases, and 13 bases lay in between. The CDR3: CASSLTGPRDGYTF. The CDR3, as DNA: TGCGCCAGCAGCTTGACAGGGCCTCGAGATGGCTACACCTTC.

This clonotype was detected ten times or more. This chain links TRBV5-1 with TRBJ1-1; tentative D call: TRBD1 (6 bases). With 4 bases removed from V and 2 bases from J, the gap between germline ends came to 15 bases. This CDR3 region has 15 residues. Germline CDR1 reads SGHRS; CDR2 reads YFSETQ. CDR3 nucleotides: TGCGCCAGCAGCCCCTTCGCGGGGGCCAACACTGAAGCTTTCTTT. Its protein product is CASSPFAGANTEAFF.

This clonotype showed up many times. V is TRBV20-1 and J is TRBJ1-4; D is possibly TRBD1 (5 bases). V was pared by 0 bases and J by 8 bases, with 16 bases between. In germline, CDR1 is DFQATT, CDR2 SNEGSKA (reference sequence). This CDR3 is 15 amino acids long. In nucleotides, the CDR3 is TGCAGTGCTAGAGATCCGGCGGGGGGAGAAGAAAAACTGTTTTTT. Protein: CSARDPAGGEEKLFF.

J is TRBJ1-2 and V is TRBV7-9; D perhaps matches TRBD1 (5 bases). Germline assignment: CDR1 SEHNR and CDR2 FQNEAQ (reference sequence). The CDR3 extends over 15 amino acids. The germline V and J ends were trimmed by 6 bases and 0 bases, with 14 bases remaining between them. Here the CDR3 DNA reads TGTGCCAGCAGGGGGGGTTGGACCCCTAACTATGGCTACACCTTC. Its translation: CASRGGWTPNYGYTF.

This clonotype has a count of ten or more. The rearrangement links TRBV12-3 or TRBV12-4 to TRBJ1-1; D call uncertain. V was clipped by 4 bases and J by 1 base, with 7 bases between them. The CDR3 sequence is 13 residues long. The CDR3 sequence is CASSYTANTEAFF. CDR3 coding DNA: TGTGCCAGCAGTTATACAGCGAACACTGAAGCTTTCTTT.

V and J are TRBV12-3 or TRBV12-4 and TRBJ2-2; D is perhaps TRBD1 (5 bases). V was clipped by 9 bases and J by 6 bases, with 17 bases between them. The CDR3 runs 14 residues. The DNA for the CDR3 is TGTGCCAGTGGGGCCAGCGTGGTCCCCGGGGAGCTGTTTTTT. Residues: CASGASVVPGELFF.

The chain uses TRBV20-1 and TRBJ1-2; no definite D call. In germline, CDR1 is DFQATT, CDR2 SNEGSKA (reference sequence). The V and J ends lost 2 bases and 8 bases respectively, with 12 bases between them. This CDR3 has 12 residues. The CDR3 DNA sequence: TGCAGTGCTAGATCTTATGAAAGGGGCTACACCTTC. Amino acid sequence: CSARSYERGYTF.

Only a few counts were recorded for this clonotype. This chain connects TRBV6-2 or TRBV6-3 to TRBJ1-1; TRBD1 matches at 7 bases. The germline V gene encodes CDR1 MNHEY and CDR2 SVGEGT. With V trimmed by 3 bases and J by 3 bases, 10 bases remained unmatched. This CDR3 is built from 16 residues. CDR3 region: CASSYKRGRGDTEAFF. The CDR3 DNA is TGTGCCAGCAGTTATAAAAGGGGGCGCGGAGACACTGAAGCTTTCTTT.

At least ten counts were recorded for this clonotype. The chain carries TRBV27 and TRBJ1-1, with D perhaps TRBD1 (5 bases). V was clipped by 7 bases and J by 0 bases, with 12 bases between them. The CDR3 runs 14 residues. The germline V gene encodes CDR1 MNHEY and CDR2 SMNVEV (reference sequence). The CDR3 DNA is TGTGCCAGCATGAAGGAGGGGTTGAACACTGAAGCTTTCTTT. Amino acids: CASMKEGLNTEAFF.

This chain joins TRBV3-1 and TRBJ2-6; 8 bases match TRBD1. Germline CDR1 reads LGHDT; CDR2 reads YNNKEL (reference sequence). The junction had 6 bases not matched to a gene; V was cut back by 4 bases and J by 7 bases. This CDR3 is built from 15 residues. Here the CDR3 reads CASSLTGVQANVLTF. CDR3 bases: TGTGCCAGCAGCCTGACAGGGGTTCAAGCCAACGTCCTGACTTTC.

Note on this clonotype: This may come from a read error, since a much larger clone is one base off. The conserved final phenylalanine or tryptophan is absent from the CDR3, which likely points to a read error. The genes are TRBV12-3 or TRBV12-4 and TRBJ2-7; no reliable D call. The CDR3 loop spans 12 amino acids. Trimming left V 7 bases short and J 0 bases short, with 7 bases between. In DNA, the CDR3 is TGTGCCAGCACCTGGGGCTCCTACGAGCAGTACCTC. This codes for CASTWGSYEQYL.

This rearrangement joins TRBV13 to TRBJ1-1; possibly TRBD1 for D (5 bases). The germline gives CDR1 PRHDT, CDR2 FYEKMQ (reference sequence). The length of the CDR3 is 16 residues. V lost 0 bases, J lost 0 bases, and 11 bases lay in between. As DNA, the CDR3 is TGTGCCAGCAGCTTAGGCCTCACAGGAGTGAACACTGAAGCTTTCTTT. Translating gives CASSLGLTGVNTEAFF. The entire variable domain, with the rest obtained from reference TRBV13 and TRBJ1-1, is as follows: AAGVIQSPRHLIKEKRETATLKCYPIPRHDTVYWYQQGPGQDPQFLISFYEKMQSDKGSIPDRFSAQQFSDYHSELNMSSLELGDSALYFCASSLGLTGVNTEAFFGQGTRLTVV.

The CDR3 nucleotides are TGTGCCAGCAGCCCCCTCACCGGGACTAGCTTTATTGATACGCAGTATTTT. This codes for CASSPLTGTSFIDTQYF. This chain joins TRBV11-2 and TRBJ2-3, with 9 bases aligning to TRBD2. In germline, CDR1 is SGHAT, CDR2 FQNNGV. This CDR3 is built from 17 residues. Trimming removed 5 bases from V and 6 bases from J; junction bases left unmatched: 15. Based on the CDR3 plus reference TRBV11-2 and TRBJ2-3, the full variable domain is EAGVAQSPRYKIIEKRQSVAFWCNPISGHATLYWYQQILGQGPKLLIQFQNNGVVDDSQLPKDRFSAERLKGVDSTLKIQPAKLEDSAVYLCASSPLTGTSFIDTQYFGPGTRLTVL.

This clonotype has more than one count but fewer than ten. This chain uses TRBV7-9 with TRBJ2-1; maybe TRBD2 (6 bases). Trimming took 5 bases from V and 6 from J, leaving 11 bases between them. The CDR3 is made up of 13 amino acids. The germline gives CDR1 SEHNR, CDR2 FQNEAQ (reference sequence). CDR3 protein: CASSPRETNEQFF. CDR3 DNA: TGTGCCAGCAGCCCCCGGGAGACCAATGAGCAGTTCTTC.

The chain is built from TRBV5-1 and TRBJ2-5; no clear D. The germline V gene has CDR1 SGHRS and CDR2 YFSETQ. The CDR3 loop spans 15 amino acids. V was clipped by 0 bases and J by 1 base, with 10 bases between them. For the CDR3, the DNA is TGCGCCAGCAGCTTGGTTGTGGGGTCCCAAGAGACCCAGTACTTC. As protein: CASSLVVGSQETQYF.

The table lists this clonotype with many counts. V and J are TRBV28 and TRBJ2-7; maybe TRBD2 (6 bases). The CDR3 covers 13 residues. The germline V gene encodes CDR1 MDHEN and CDR2 SYDVKM. Trimming removed 6 bases at V and 3 bases at J, with 12 bases between. CDR3 in amino acids: CASRPGTFYEQYF. CDR3 DNA sequence: TGTGCCAGCAGACCCGGGACTTTCTACGAGCAGTACTTC.

In this sample, this clonotype turned up many times. The chain links TRBV7-8 to TRBJ2-5; the match to TRBD2 covers 7 bases. The ends lost 1 base at V and 5 bases at J; junction bases unmatched: 10. Germline V gene sequence: CDR1 SGHVS, CDR2 FQNEAQ. The CDR3 totals 16 residues. The DNA of the CDR3 is TGTGCCAGCAGCTTAGTGGCTAGCGGACGGGTCGAGACCCAGTACTTC. Translating it yields CASSLVASGRVETQYF.

In this sample, this clonotype turned up many times. Compared with germline, one end of the junction differs, possibly owing to a read error. The J gene is TRBJ1-1, the V gene TRBV12-3 or TRBV12-4, with 8 nucleotides matching TRBD1. The CDR3 is 13 amino acids. CDR3 nucleotides: TGTGCCAGCAGCTTAGTACAGGGGGCTGAAGCTTTCTTT. Amino acid sequence: CASSLVQGAEAFF.